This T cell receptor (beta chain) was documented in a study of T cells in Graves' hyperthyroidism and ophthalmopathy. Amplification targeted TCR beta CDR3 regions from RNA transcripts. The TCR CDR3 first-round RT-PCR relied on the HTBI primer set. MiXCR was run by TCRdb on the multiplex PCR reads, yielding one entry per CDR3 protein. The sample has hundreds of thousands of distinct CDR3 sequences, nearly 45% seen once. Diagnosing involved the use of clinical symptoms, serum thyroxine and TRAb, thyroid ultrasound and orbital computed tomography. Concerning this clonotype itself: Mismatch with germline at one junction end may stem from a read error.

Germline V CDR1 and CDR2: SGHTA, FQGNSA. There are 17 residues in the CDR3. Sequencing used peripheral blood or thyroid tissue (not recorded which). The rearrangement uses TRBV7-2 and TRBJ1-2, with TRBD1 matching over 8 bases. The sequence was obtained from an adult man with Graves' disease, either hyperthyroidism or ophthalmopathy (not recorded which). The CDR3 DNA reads TGTGCCAGCAGTTTAGCCGGCAGGGGGCGTATAGGGTATGGCTACACCTTC. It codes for CASSLAGRGRIGYGYTF.